Below are 23 T cell receptor beta chains sequenced from a single sample in a study of blood T cells in healthy people across ages. The use of a sample-barcoded 5' primer and a J-beta primer mix characterized a second PCR of roughly 6 to 11 cycles. Each CDR3 protein is one row after TCRdb ran MiXCR on the 5' RACE reads. Altogether about a million distinct CDR3 sequences are present, about 51% being singletons, with the ten largest covering about 20%. The sample comprised blood. These receptors were collected from a woman in her fifties or sixties in good health.

V usage is TRBV15 and J usage is TRBJ2-1; no firm D call. In germline, CDR1 is LNHNV, CDR2 YYDKDF (reference sequence). This CDR3 contains 11 residues. V lost 4 bases and J 4 bases, leaving 2 bases between the germline ends. The CDR3 region has the DNA TGTGCCACCAGCATATACAATGAGCAGTTCTTC. Translation: CATSIYNEQFF.

The V call is TRBV27, the J call TRBJ1-2; possible D gene TRBD1, 5 bases. CDR1 and CDR2 from the germline V gene are MNHEY and SMNVEV (reference sequence). V was clipped by 11 bases and J by 1 base, with 17 bases between them. The CDR3 is made up of 14 amino acids. The CDR3 coding sequence is TGTGCCTCCAAAGGGGCAGGACTTAACTATGGCTACACCTTC. Protein: CASKGAGLNYGYTF.

The chain combines TRBV5-1 with TRBJ2-7; weak D call: TRBD2 (6 bases). Trimming stripped 0 bases from V and 10 bases from J, with 14 bases between. The CDR3 consists of 13 residues. Germline V gene data show CDR1 as SGHRS and CDR2 as YFSETQ. CDR3 protein: CASSLAGGTDQYF. The DNA of the CDR3 is TGCGCCAGCAGCTTGGCCGGGGGTACGGACCAGTACTTC. Supplemented by reference TRBV5-1 and TRBJ2-7, the full variable domain reads KAGVTQTPRYLIKTRGQQVTLSCSPISGHRSVSWYQQTPGQGLQFLFEYFSETQRNKGNFPGRFSGRQFSNSRSEMNVSTLELGDSALYLCASSLAGGTDQYFGPGTRLTVT.

This clonotype was counted between two and nine times. The rearrangement uses TRBV6-1 and TRBJ1-1; D remains ambiguous. In germline, CDR1 is MNHNS, CDR2 SASEGT. This CDR3 is built from 12 residues. Trimming pared 6 bases from V and 6 bases from J, leaving 11 bases between. The CDR3 DNA follows: TGTGCCAGCAGATTGTGGCAGGCTGAAGCTTTCTTT. Its protein is CASRLWQAEAFF.

This chain uses TRBV29-1 with TRBJ1-2; the D gene is possibly TRBD1 (5 bases). This CDR3 has 11 amino acids. The V end lost 6 bases, the J end lost 7 bases, and 12 bases lay between the germline ends. Per the germline V gene, CDR1 is SQVTM and CDR2 is ANQGSEA. CDR3 in amino acids: CSVEETVGYTF. As DNA, the CDR3 is TGCAGCGTGGAGGAGACAGTTGGCTACACCTTC.

The rearrangement joins TRBV20-1 to TRBJ2-7, with D perhaps TRBD1 (6 bases). The J call is doubtful: the DNA matches TRBJ2-5 better. The CDR3 runs to 12 residues. Germline V gene sequence: CDR1 DFQATT, CDR2 SNEGSKA (reference sequence). This CDR3 reads CSATVGAETQYF. As DNA, the CDR3 is TGCAGTGCCACGGTGGGGGCAGAGACCCAGTACTTC.

J is TRBJ2-5 and V is TRBV7-2, with 9 positions matching TRBD2. CDR3 length: 15 amino acids. V shed 0 bases, J shed 11 bases, and the junction held 10 bases outside the gene matches. Germline lookup yields CDR1 SGHTA and CDR2 FQGNSA. The CDR3, as DNA: TGTGCCAGCAGCTTAGCTAGCGGGAGATCGAATGAGCAGTACTTC. Its translation: CASSLASGRSNEQYF. Filled out from reference TRBV7-2 and TRBJ2-5, the complete variable domain reads GAGVSQSPSNKVTEKGKDVELRCDPISGHTALYWYRQSLGQGLEFLIYFQGNSAPDKSGLPSDRFSAERTGGSVSTLTIQRTQQEDSAVYLCASSLASGRSNEQYFGPGTRLLVL.

The chain joins TRBV20-1 to TRBJ2-1; 7 positions agree with TRBD2. This CDR3 spans 14 amino acids. From germline, CDR1 is DFQATT and CDR2 SNEGSKA (reference sequence). The ends lost 0 bases at V and 2 bases at J; junction bases unmatched: 1. Written as DNA, the CDR3 is TGCAGTGCTAGAGACGGGAGGACCTACAATGAGCAGTTCTTC. Translation gives CSARDGRTYNEQFF.

This clonotype was counted only a few times. V and J are TRBV28 and TRBJ2-7; TRBD1 might be the D (6 bases). Germline assignment: CDR1 MDHEN and CDR2 SYDVKM. The CDR3 consists of 15 residues. Trimming took 10 bases from V and 3 from J, leaving 22 bases between them. CDR3 loop: CATIQDTGHSYEQYF. CDR3 bases: TGTGCCACCATACAAGACACGGGACACAGCTACGAGCAGTACTTC. The whole variable domain, filled in from reference TRBV28 and TRBJ2-7, reads DVKVTQSSRYLVKRTGEKVFLECVQDMDHENMFWYRQDPGLGLRLIYFSYDVKMKEKGDIPEGYSVSREKKERFSLILESASTNQTSMYLCATIQDTGHSYEQYFGPGTRLTVT.

J is TRBJ1-4 and V is TRBV6-1; 11 bases line up with TRBD1. V was clipped by 6 bases and J by 7 bases; unmatched bases: 4. This CDR3 region has 14 residues. Looked up from germline, CDR1 is MNHNS and CDR2 is SASEGT. The CDR3 DNA sequence: TGTGCCAGCAGCGGACAGGGGGCGAGTGAAAAACTGTTTTTT. Its translation: CASSGQGASEKLFF.

The chain couples TRBV20-1 to TRBJ2-7, with 7 bases aligning to TRBD2. Unmatched junction bases numbered 17, after V lost 6 bases and J lost 6 bases. Germline-derived CDR1 and CDR2 are DFQATT and SNEGSKA (reference sequence). This CDR3 spans 15 amino acids. The CDR3 bases are TGCAGTGCCAGCCCCGGCGAGCGGGATTCCCCCGAGCAGTACTTC. Translation: CSASPGERDSPEQYF.

A few counts support this clonotype. This chain connects TRBV28 to TRBJ1-1; a possible D gene is TRBD1 (6 bases). Trimming removed 4 bases at V and 6 bases at J, with 6 bases between. Germline CDR1 is MDHEN and CDR2 is SYDVKM. There are 11 residues in the CDR3. The chain's CDR3 is CASSWTAEAFF. CDR3 bases: TGTGCCAGCAGTTGGACAGCTGAAGCTTTCTTT.

The chain joins TRBV21-1 to TRBJ2-1; the table assigns TRBD2, which was not confirmed against the DNA. TRBV21-1 is listed as a pseudogene. CDR3 size: 14 residues. CDR3 DNA: TGTGCCAAGGACGAGCGGAGCTCCTACAATGAGCAGTTCTTC. Its protein is CAKDERSSYNEQFF.

This clonotype came up a few times. The genes are TRBV20-1 and TRBJ1-2, with D perhaps matching TRBD1 (5 bases). In germline, CDR1 is DFQATT, CDR2 SNEGSKA (reference sequence). V was cut by 3 bases and J by 3 bases, with 11 bases left in between. The CDR3 has 13 residues. CDR3 region: CSARATAYYGYTF. The DNA for the CDR3 is TGCAGTGCTAGGGCGACAGCCTACTATGGCTACACCTTC.

The chain joins TRBV20-1 to TRBJ2-1, with 11 positions matching TRBD2. The germline V gene has CDR1 DFQATT and CDR2 SNEGSKA (reference sequence). This CDR3 contains 15 residues. V dropped 1 base and J dropped 6; count of bases not matched to a gene: 5. CDR3 protein: CSARVLAGVGNEQFF. As DNA, the CDR3 is TGCAGTGCTAGAGTACTAGCGGGAGTAGGCAATGAGCAGTTCTTC.

This clonotype was observed a handful of times. V gene TRBV3-1 combines with J gene TRBJ2-5; D ambiguous. This CDR3 has 15 amino acids. The germline CDR1 and CDR2 sequences are LGHDT and YNNKEL (reference sequence). V was clipped by 3 bases and J by 3 bases, with 14 bases between them. The CDR3 coding sequence is TGTGCCAGCAGCCAGGGGTCGCCGGGTGAAGAGACCCAGTACTTC. It encodes CASSQGSPGEETQYF.

The V gene is TRBV25-1, the J gene TRBJ2-1, with 10 positions matching TRBD2. Germline V gives CDR1 MGHDK, CDR2 SYGVNS. J lost 7 bases, V lost 4 bases, and 7 bases had no gene match. The CDR3 length is 15 residues. The CDR3 here is CASSVLAGWENEQFF. The CDR3 DNA sequence: TGTGCCAGCAGTGTACTAGCGGGGTGGGAGAATGAGCAGTTCTTC.

The DNA for the CDR3 is TGTGCCAGCAGAAAATCCGGGTACGAGCAGTACTTC. It translates to CASRKSGYEQYF. J is TRBJ2-7 and V is TRBV6-2 or TRBV6-3; no definite D call. Germline V CDR1 and CDR2: MNHEY, SVGEGT. The CDR3 has 12 amino acids. The germline V and J ends were trimmed by 6 bases and 4 bases, with 10 bases remaining between them.

This rearrangement joins TRBV11-2 to TRBJ2-3, with D perhaps matching TRBD1 (5 bases). The CDR3 length is 14 residues. V was clipped by 5 bases and J by 2 bases, with 11 bases between them. Germline CDR1 SGHAT, CDR2 FQNNGV. The DNA of the CDR3 is TGTGCCAGCAGCCTAGGGGCCCTCACAGATACGCAGTATTTT. This translates into CASSLGALTDTQYF.

This clonotype was recorded only once. The rearrangement links TRBV6-2 or TRBV6-3 to TRBJ2-7; D possibly corresponds to TRBD1 (6 bases). The CDR3 totals 14 residues. Trimming removed 5 bases from V and 0 bases from J, with 11 bases in between. CDR1 and CDR2 (germline): MNHEY, SVGEGT. This chain's CDR3 is CASSNTGISYEQYF. DNA for the CDR3: TGTGCCAGCAGTAACACAGGGATCTCCTACGAGCAGTACTTC.

This clonotype occurred a few times. This chain connects TRBV7-9 to TRBJ2-7; D might be TRBD1 (5 bases). Trimming removed 11 bases from V and 2 bases from J, with 10 bases in between. The CDR3 consists of 11 residues. CDR1 is SEHNR, CDR2 FQNEAQ, per germline (reference sequence). CDR3 coding DNA: TGTGCCCAAGGGGATACCTACGAGCAGTACTTC. Its protein product is CAQGDTYEQYF.

This clonotype was seen a few times. The J gene is TRBJ2-5, the V gene TRBV28; D might be TRBD1 or TRBD2, each matching 5 bases. Trimming removed 2 bases from V and 2 bases from J, with 12 bases in between. The CDR3 consists of 15 residues. Germline CDR1 is MDHEN and CDR2 is SYDVKM. For the CDR3, the DNA is TGTGCCAGCAGTTTAGAGGGCAGGGCGCAAGAGACCCAGTACTTC. Translated: CASSLEGRAQETQYF.

The CDR3 is CASTLAGSSTDTQYF. The CDR3 bases are TGTGCCAGCACACTAGCGGGGTCTAGCACAGATACGCAGTATTTT. The chain has TRBV3-1 and TRBJ2-3; 10 bases fit TRBD2. Germline V gene lookup returns CDR1 LGHDT and CDR2 YNNKEL (reference sequence). V lost 7 bases to trimming and J lost 0 bases; unmatched junction nucleotides: 4. The CDR3 contains 15 residues.